This T cell receptor (beta chain) was observed in a study of blood T cell repertoires in COVID-19. Turning to the study itself: The United States, Italy and Spain were the sources of the acute and convalescent COVID-19 samples.

There are 14 residues in the CDR3. The V end was cut by 9 bases, the J end by 2 bases, with 16 bases between. Germline V gene lookup returns CDR1 SNHLY and CDR2 FYNNEI. Data came from immunoSEQ multiplex PCR; TCRdb stores just in-frame clones and leaves some out. Here the sample spans about 95,000 clones, around 87% being singletons. This TCR came from a human donor in a cohort sampled during active COVID-19. What was sequenced was peripheral blood. V is TRBV2 and J is TRBJ1-2; D is uncertain. The CDR3 region has the DNA TGTGCCAGTATAGTACAACTAGCGAACTATGGCTACACCTTC. Amino acids: CASIVQLANYGYTF.